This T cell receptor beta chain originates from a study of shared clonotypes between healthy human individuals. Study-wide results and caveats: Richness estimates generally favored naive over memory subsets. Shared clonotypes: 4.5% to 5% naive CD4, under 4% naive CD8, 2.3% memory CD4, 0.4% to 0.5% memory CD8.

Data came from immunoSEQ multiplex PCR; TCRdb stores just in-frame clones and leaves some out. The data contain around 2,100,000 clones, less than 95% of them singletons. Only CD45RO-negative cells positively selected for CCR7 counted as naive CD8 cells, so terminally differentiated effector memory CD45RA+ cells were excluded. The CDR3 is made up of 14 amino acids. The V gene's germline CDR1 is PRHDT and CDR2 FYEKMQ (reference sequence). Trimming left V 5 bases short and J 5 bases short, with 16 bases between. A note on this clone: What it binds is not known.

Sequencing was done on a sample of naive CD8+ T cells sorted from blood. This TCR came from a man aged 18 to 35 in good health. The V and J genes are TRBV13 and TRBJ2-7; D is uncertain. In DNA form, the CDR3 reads TGTGCCAGCAGCGCCAACTTGGGCGGCCACGAGCAGTACTTC. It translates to CASSANLGGHEQYF.